This is a list of T cell receptor beta chains from one sample in a study of PD-1 blockade in classical Hodgkin lymphoma. The table came from immunoSEQ multiplex PCR; TCRdb's copy has only in-frame clones and leaves some out. The data contain more than 95,000 clones, about nine tenths of them seen just once; the ten biggest clones take up 15% to 20%. The material was peripheral blood mononuclear cells (PBMCs), obtained before the fourth cycle of nivolumab. These receptors were taken from a human donor with classical Hodgkin lymphoma. The CDR3 runs from the conserved cysteine through the conserved F or W. D genes are given only for firm matches. Clone size is shown for a subset of rows, as once, few, many or a class of expanded clone.

CDR3aa: CASRSDRSSGNTIYF
CDR3nt: TGTGCCAGCAGAAGTGACCGTAGCTCTGGAAACACCATATATTTT
v_gene: TRBV6-5
j_gene: TRBJ1-3
abundance: .
d_gene: .
len: 15

CDR3aa: CASSPWGRSNTEAFF
CDR3nt: TGTGCCAGCAGTCCGTGGGGAAGGTCGAACACTGAAGCTTTCTTT
v_gene: TRBV7-2
j_gene: TRBJ1-1
abundance: .
d_gene: .
len: 15

CDR3aa: CATSRDRALLWEKLFF
CDR3nt: TGTGCCACCAGCAGAGATCGGGCCCTTCTGTGGGAAAAACTGTTTTTT
v_gene: TRBV15
j_gene: TRBJ1-4
abundance: .
d_gene: .
len: 16

CDR3aa: CASSLSREGNTEAFF
CDR3nt: TGTGCCAGCAGTTTATCGAGGGAGGGGAACACTGAAGCTTTCTTT
v_gene: TRBV27
j_gene: TRBJ1-1
abundance: .
d_gene: .
len: 15

CDR3aa: CASSLSTGGAATHF
CDR3nt: TGTGCCAGCAGCTTGAGTACAGGGGGCGCGGCGACTCACTTC
v_gene: TRBV5-4
j_gene: TRBJ2-5
abundance: .
d_gene: TRBD1
len: 14

CDR3aa: CASSPGTSGEQFF
CDR3nt: TGTGCCAGCAGCCCCGGGACTAGCGGTGAGCAGTTCTTC
v_gene: TRBV7-9
j_gene: TRBJ2-1
abundance: .
d_gene: TRBD2
len: 13

CDR3aa: CASSVAGGGTYEQYF
CDR3nt: TGTGCCAGCAGCGTAGCCGGGGGGGGTACCTACGAGCAGTACTTC
v_gene: TRBV9
j_gene: TRBJ2-7
abundance: .
d_gene: TRBD2
len: 15

CDR3aa: CAISDLTGVYRANYGYTF
CDR3nt: TGTGCCATCAGTGACCTTACAGGGGTGTATAGAGCTAACTATGGCTACACCTTC
v_gene: TRBV10-3
j_gene: TRBJ1-2
abundance: few
d_gene: TRBD1
len: 18

CDR3aa: CASSSGQGDEKLFF
CDR3nt: TGCGCCAGCAGCTCCGGACAGGGAGATGAAAAACTGTTTTTT
v_gene: TRBV5-1
j_gene: TRBJ1-4
abundance: .
d_gene: TRBD1
len: 14

CDR3aa: CASSLGTSVTDTQYF
CDR3nt: TGTGCCAGCAGCTTAGGGACTAGCGTGACAGATACGCAGTATTTT
v_gene: TRBV7-6
j_gene: TRBJ2-3
abundance: .
d_gene: TRBD2
len: 15

CDR3aa: CASSSDAGTEQYF
CDR3nt: TGTGCCAGCAGCTCTGACGCGGGTACCGAGCAGTACTTC
v_gene: TRBV11-3
j_gene: TRBJ2-7
abundance: once
d_gene: .
len: 13

CDR3aa: CAWRANVYPSYGYTF
CDR3nt: TGTGCCTGGAGGGCAAATGTATACCCCAGCTATGGCTACACCTTC
v_gene: TRBV30
j_gene: TRBJ1-2
abundance: .
d_gene: .
len: 15

CDR3aa: CASSSPRGQGVYGYTF
CDR3nt: TGTGCCAGCAGTTCCCCCCGGGGACAGGGGGTCTATGGCTACACCTTC
v_gene: TRBV6-6
j_gene: TRBJ1-2
abundance: .
d_gene: TRBD1
len: 16

CDR3aa: CASSLGTGRPLNTEAFF
CDR3nt: TGCGCCAGCAGCTTGGGAACAGGGAGGCCCCTGAACACTGAAGCTTTCTTT
v_gene: TRBV5-1
j_gene: TRBJ1-1
abundance: .
d_gene: .
len: 17

CDR3aa: CAISKAAQGSDTQYF
CDR3nt: TGTGCCATCAGTAAAGCGGCGCAGGGCTCCGATACGCAGTATTTT
v_gene: TRBV10-3
j_gene: TRBJ2-3
abundance: .
d_gene: .
len: 15

CDR3aa: CASSPGKRETQYF
CDR3nt: TGCGCCAGCAGCCCGGGGAAAAGGGAGACCCAGTACTTC
v_gene: TRBV5-1
j_gene: TRBJ2-5
abundance: .
d_gene: .
len: 13

CDR3aa: CASSTISGQGANEQYF
CDR3nt: TGTGCCAGCAGTACGATATCGGGACAGGGGGCAAACGAGCAGTACTTC
v_gene: TRBV27
j_gene: TRBJ2-7
abundance: .
d_gene: TRBD1
len: 16

CDR3aa: CAISESLAGGFGEQFF
CDR3nt: TGTGCCATCAGTGAGTCGCTAGCGGGAGGGTTCGGTGAGCAGTTCTTC
v_gene: TRBV10-3
j_gene: TRBJ2-1
abundance: .
d_gene: TRBD2
len: 16

CDR3aa: CASSPVAGETQYF
CDR3nt: TGTGCCAGCTCACCTGTAGCGGGAGAGACCCAGTACTTC
v_gene: TRBV18
j_gene: TRBJ2-5
abundance: .
d_gene: TRBD2
len: 13

CDR3aa: CASSGNRRTEAFF
CDR3nt: TGTGCCAGCAGTGGGAATAGACGGACTGAAGCTTTCTTT
v_gene: TRBV6-1
j_gene: TRBJ1-1
abundance: .
d_gene: .
len: 13

CDR3aa: CASSLVMLIGAGAYEQYF
CDR3nt: TGTGCCAGCAGCTTAGTTATGTTAATTGGGGCAGGGGCCTACGAGCAGTACTTC
v_gene: TRBV7-2
j_gene: TRBJ2-7
abundance: .
d_gene: .
len: 18

CDR3aa: CASSLRAGGNQPQHF
CDR3nt: TGTGCCAGCAGCTTACGTGCCGGGGGCAATCAGCCCCAGCATTTT
v_gene: TRBV11-2
j_gene: TRBJ1-5
abundance: few
d_gene: .
len: 15

CDR3aa: CASSQSAGVRINGEQYF
CDR3nt: TGCGCCAGCAGCCAAAGTGCAGGGGTTAGGATCAACGGCGAGCAGTACTTC
v_gene: TRBV4-3
j_gene: TRBJ2-7
abundance: .
d_gene: .
len: 17

CDR3aa: CATSKEAASYNEQFF
CDR3nt: TGTGCCACCAGCAAAGAAGCGGCTTCCTACAATGAGCAGTTCTTC
v_gene: TRBV15
j_gene: TRBJ2-1
abundance: .
d_gene: .
len: 15

CDR3aa: CASSYQRDRGLNGYTF
CDR3nt: TGTGCCAGCAGTTACCAGAGGGACAGGGGGCTCAATGGCTACACCTTC
v_gene: TRBV6-5
j_gene: TRBJ1-2
abundance: .
d_gene: TRBD1
len: 16

CDR3aa: CASSPDTNYGYTF
CDR3nt: TGTGCCAGCTCACCGGATACAAACTATGGCTACACCTTC
v_gene: TRBV18
j_gene: TRBJ1-2
abundance: .
d_gene: .
len: 13

CDR3aa: CASSPTSGSTIEQFF
CDR3nt: TGCGCCAGCAGCCCGACTAGCGGGAGTACGATTGAGCAGTTCTTC
v_gene: TRBV5-1
j_gene: TRBJ2-1
abundance: .
d_gene: TRBD2
len: 15

CDR3aa: CASSQEGGIRTYEQYF
CDR3nt: TGCGCCAGCAGCCAAGAAGGAGGGATTAGAACCTACGAGCAGTACTTC
v_gene: TRBV4-1
j_gene: TRBJ2-7
abundance: once
d_gene: .
len: 16

CDR3aa: CASSLPRDRGFSYEQYF
CDR3nt: TGTGCCAGCAGCTTGCCCCGGGACAGGGGGTTCTCCTACGAGCAGTACTTC
v_gene: TRBV5-5
j_gene: TRBJ2-7
abundance: .
d_gene: TRBD1
len: 17

CDR3aa: CASSYGGASEQYF
CDR3nt: TGTGCCAGCAGTTACGGGGGGGCTTCCGAGCAGTACTTC
v_gene: TRBV6-6
j_gene: TRBJ2-7
abundance: .
d_gene: .
len: 13

CDR3aa: CASQLQGLNTEAFF
CDR3nt: TGTGCCAGCCAACTACAGGGTCTGAACACTGAAGCTTTCTTT
v_gene: TRBV2
j_gene: TRBJ1-1
abundance: .
d_gene: .
len: 14

CDR3aa: CASPGGGTDTQYF
CDR3nt: TGTGCCAGCCCGGGCGGGGGCACAGATACGCAGTATTTT
v_gene: TRBV25-1
j_gene: TRBJ2-3
abundance: .
d_gene: .
len: 13

CDR3aa: CASSQTGTGPYEQYF
CDR3nt: TGTGCCAGCAGCCAGACCGGGACAGGGCCTTACGAGCAGTACTTC
v_gene: TRBV4-2
j_gene: TRBJ2-7
abundance: .
d_gene: TRBD1
len: 15

CDR3aa: CASSVLAGGSNEQFF
CDR3nt: TGTGCCAGCAGCGTACTAGCGGGAGGGTCCAATGAGCAGTTCTTC
v_gene: TRBV9
j_gene: TRBJ2-1
abundance: .
d_gene: TRBD2
len: 15

CDR3aa: CASSTRDTGELFF
CDR3nt: TGTGCCAGCTCCACCAGGGACACCGGGGAGCTGTTTTTT
v_gene: TRBV18
j_gene: TRBJ2-2
abundance: .
d_gene: .
len: 13

CDR3aa: CAILGDYEQYF
CDR3nt: TGCGCCATCCTGGGGGACTACGAGCAGTACTTC
v_gene: TRBV5-1
j_gene: TRBJ2-7
abundance: .
d_gene: .
len: 11

CDR3aa: CASSAGGQGRSSGANVLTF
CDR3nt: TGTGCCAGTAGTGCCGGAGGACAGGGGCGTAGCTCTGGGGCCAACGTCCTGACTTTC
v_gene: TRBV19
j_gene: TRBJ2-6
abundance: once
d_gene: TRBD1
len: 19

CDR3aa: CASSSRGIQETQYF
CDR3nt: TGTGCCAGCAGCTCCAGGGGTATCCAAGAGACCCAGTACTTC
v_gene: TRBV7-2
j_gene: TRBJ2-5
abundance: .
d_gene: .
len: 14

CDR3aa: CASSAIVGVSETQYF
CDR3nt: TGTGCCAGCAGCGCGATTGTAGGAGTCTCGGAGACCCAGTACTTC
v_gene: TRBV7-2
j_gene: TRBJ2-5
abundance: .
d_gene: .
len: 15

CDR3aa: CASSLRGQEAFF
CDR3nt: TGTGCCAGCAGTTTACGGGGGCAGGAAGCTTTCTTT
v_gene: TRBV28
j_gene: TRBJ1-1
abundance: .
d_gene: .
len: 12

CDR3aa: CASSSQFNEKLFF
CDR3nt: TGTGCCAGTAGTAGTCAGTTCAATGAAAAACTGTTTTTT
v_gene: TRBV19
j_gene: TRBJ1-4
abundance: .
d_gene: .
len: 13

CDR3aa: CASSLRGAGNQPQHF
CDR3nt: TGTGCCAGCAGCTTGCGGGGGGCGGGAAATCAGCCCCAGCATTTT
v_gene: TRBV5-6
j_gene: TRBJ1-5
abundance: .
d_gene: .
len: 15

CDR3aa: CASSLGGAVTHQPQHF
CDR3nt: TGTGCCAGCAGCTTGGGCGGAGCGGTAACCCACCAGCCCCAGCATTTT
v_gene: TRBV5-6
j_gene: TRBJ1-5
abundance: .
d_gene: .
len: 16

CDR3aa: CASTRGFSHQETQYF
CDR3nt: TGTGCCAGCACCCGAGGTTTCAGCCACCAAGAGACCCAGTACTTC
v_gene: TRBV7-9
j_gene: TRBJ2-5
abundance: .
d_gene: .
len: 15

CDR3aa: CASSLVSSQSFSGNTIYF
CDR3nt: TGTGCCAGCAGCTTAGTTTCCTCTCAGTCTTTCTCTGGAAACACCATATATTTT
v_gene: TRBV7-6
j_gene: TRBJ1-3
abundance: .
d_gene: .
len: 18

CDR3aa: CASSQEPNRVNEKLFF
CDR3nt: TGCGCCAGCAGCCAAGAACCGAACAGGGTTAATGAAAAACTGTTTTTT
v_gene: TRBV4-3
j_gene: TRBJ1-4
abundance: .
d_gene: .
len: 16

CDR3aa: CASRDGQGARAAFF
CDR3nt: TGTGCCAGCAGGGACGGACAGGGGGCGAGGGCAGCTTTCTTT
v_gene: TRBV2
j_gene: TRBJ1-1
abundance: .
d_gene: TRBD1
len: 14

CDR3aa: CASSPLAGNNEQFF
CDR3nt: TGTGCCAGCTCACCACTAGCGGGAAACAATGAGCAGTTCTTC
v_gene: TRBV18
j_gene: TRBJ2-1
abundance: .
d_gene: TRBD2
len: 14

CDR3aa: CAIGGTGGLAGELFF
CDR3nt: TGTGCCATCGGCGGGACAGGGGGCTTAGCCGGGGAGCTGTTTTTT
v_gene: TRBV28
j_gene: TRBJ2-2
abundance: .
d_gene: TRBD1
len: 15

CDR3aa: CAWSASRLAKGDEQFF
CDR3nt: TGTGCCTGGAGTGCCTCCCGGCTAGCCAAAGGGGATGAGCAGTTCTTC
v_gene: TRBV30
j_gene: TRBJ2-1
abundance: .
d_gene: .
len: 16

CDR3aa: CASSLQPGQPYSNQPQHF
CDR3nt: TGCGCCAGCAGCTTACAACCGGGACAGCCTTATAGCAATCAGCCCCAGCATTTT
v_gene: TRBV5-1
j_gene: TRBJ1-5
abundance: .
d_gene: TRBD1
len: 18

CDR3aa: CASSKVGGRSYEQYF
CDR3nt: TGTGCCAGCAGCAAAGTGGGGGGGCGATCCTACGAGCAGTACTTC
v_gene: TRBV21-1
j_gene: TRBJ2-7
abundance: .
d_gene: .
len: 15

CDR3aa: CASSATGKGIQYF
CDR3nt: TGTGCCAGCTCAGCGACAGGGAAGGGCATTCAGTACTTC
v_gene: TRBV18
j_gene: TRBJ2-4
abundance: .
d_gene: TRBD1
len: 13